The following is a T cell receptor (beta chain) sequence with its context. Its target is not known. An end of the junction differs from the germline gene, which may be a read error. Germline loops: CDR1 DFQATT, CDR2 SNEGSKA (reference sequence). The CDR3 extends over 15 amino acids. TCRdb fed the multiplex PCR reads into MiXCR, producing one record per CDR3 protein. The sample consists of 150,000 to 250,000 distinct CDR3 sequences, around 29% of them appearing once. The source of the sample is a study of breast tumors, draining lymph nodes, adjacent tissues. Study findings and constraints: Luminal-like breast cancer showed significantly greater tumor-nontumor repertoire similarity than basal-like breast cancer did. The data were judged consistent with most tumor T cells coming from lymph node and expanding in tumor. Tumor T cell lymph node origin was a supported hypothesis, not proven. Tumor TCR diversity was below lymph nodes but above nontumor tissue.

Samples came from axillary lymph nodes draining the breast cancer. Sequenced: axillary lymph node tissue. The chain carries TRBV20-1 and TRBJ2-7, with a weak D call TRBD1 (5 bases). The sequence derives from a female donor with breast cancer. Some clones in this sample may be carry-over from other donors' samples. CDR3 DNA sequence: TGCAGTGCTAGCGCTCAGGGTAACCCGATCTACGAGCAGTGCTTC. Translated: CSASAQGNPIYEQCF.